This TCR beta chain was sequenced during a study of shared clonotypes between healthy human individuals. Study observations and caveats: The study drew on few donors, limiting represented genetic and exposure-history diversity.

CDR1 is GTSNPN, CDR2 SVGIG, per germline (reference sequence). The CDR3 runs 12 residues. V was trimmed by 5 bases and J by 1 base, leaving 8 bases between them. This clone has a count of ten or more. Its cognate antigen is unknown. DNA from unsorted PBMC was sequenced on ten immunoSEQ deep assay plates. Some clones are missing from TCRdb's copy, which holds only in-frame ones; the method was immunoSEQ multiplex PCR. The data hold about 87,000 clones, with around half observed a single time. The source of this sequence is a woman between 40 and 55 years old in good health. Some clones in this sample may be carry-over from other donors' samples. The V and J genes are TRBV30 and TRBJ1-1; D gene ambiguous. The sequenced material came from PBMCs. This CDR3 reads CAWGSSNTEAFF. DNA of the CDR3: TGTGCCTGGGGGTCCTCGAACACTGAAGCTTTCTTT.